This T cell receptor beta chain comes out of a study of blood T cell repertoires in COVID-19. Turning to the study itself: T cells, B-cell-depleted T cells, or PBMCs supplied cDNA or gDNA.

The Seattle patients, enrolled during active infection, were followed longitudinally. The CDR3 runs 16 residues. V gave up 1 base and J gave up 0 bases, with 13 bases separating them. Per the germline V gene, CDR1 is SGHTA and CDR2 is FQGNSA. In the authors' workflow: Counts of nucleated cells, estimated from reference gene primer amplification, were obtained. Produced via immunoSEQ multiplex PCR; TCRdb's table is partial and in-frame only. V and J calls and clone size are those listed in that table; D and trimming were worked out from the DNA. The profile shows tens of thousands of clones, roughly nine tenths of them singletons.

The sequencing input was peripheral blood. The source is a woman aged 60 to 75 with COVID-19, enrolled during active disease. The rearrangement uses TRBV7-2 and TRBJ2-7; D perhaps matches TRBD2 (6 bases). The CDR3 DNA reads as TGTGCCAGCAGCTTAGGCGGTAGCGGATCCTCCTACGAGCAGTACTTC. It translates to CASSLGGSGSSYEQYF. The whole variable domain, remainder taken from reference TRBV7-2 and TRBJ2-7, is GAGVSQSPSNKVTEKGKDVELRCDPISGHTALYWYRQSLGQGLEFLIYFQGNSAPDKSGLPSDRFSAERTGGSVSTLTIQRTQQEDSAVYLCASSLGGSGSSYEQYFGPGTRLTVT.